The sequence of this T cell receptor beta chain was determined in a study of blood T cell repertoires in COVID-19 (dated by TCRdb to 2020 to 2022). Describing the broader study: Collaborator samples came from the United States, Italy and Spain and covered acute and convalescent phases of COVID-19. Samples were obtained from the ongoing ImmuneRACE study (first 160 participants) and from over a thousand subjects provided by 6 global collaborators. The prospective study material was composed of cDNA or gDNA derived from T cells, B-cell-depleted T cells, or PBMCs. Subjects who had been exposed to COVID-19, were actively infected with it, or had recovered from it provided the deeply sampled blood TCRbeta repertoires that made up the dataset. Where available, HLA class I and class II types were obtained from metadata supplied by the sample provider rather than from assay-based typing. Sample metadata almost always included a de-identified subject ID, COVID-19 status, age in years and sex. A freely available public database, intended as a resource for researchers studying the immune response to SARS-CoV-2, is where the repertoires were released. What the research found in general, with its limitations: Clinical and demographic metadata were provided uncurated, with the amount varying by source and participant.

TCRbeta CDR3 regions were amplified from genomic DNA using the immunoSEQ Assay, a bias-controlled multiplex PCR. Under the source paper's analysis protocol: Within the assay, amplification of reference gene primers was used to estimate how many nucleated cells each sample contained. To quantify the absolute abundance of each unique TCRbeta CDR3 rearrangement, sequence reads were collapsed and filtered. For each sample, productive Simpson clonality was calculated as the square root of Simpson's diversity index across productive rearrangements. TCRdb retrieved this table from immuneACCESS and kept in-frame rearrangements only. Not all clones are present; in checked studies, unresolved V genes account for under half, and no reason is known for the remainder. Clone size and V and J calls were adopted from that table, with D and trimming inferred from the DNA. The sample data list fewer than 350,000 clones, and around 90% of these were observed just once. Of the sample, about 3% falls within the top ten clones.

The CDR3 holds 19 amino acids from the cysteine to the phenylalanine. Kept here is only the CDR3 DNA, which spans 57 bases and is read in frame from base 1. For this chain, trimming is 4 bases at the V end and 0 bases at the J end, and the number of junction bases without a gene match is 15. The germline V gene supplies CDR1 SGDLS and CDR2 YYNGEE. Enrolling through a virtual design, the prospective study's participants ranged in age from roughly 18 to 89 years and lived across more than 20 United States geographic areas. In the prospective study, cohorts were assigned on the basis of participant-reported clinical history obtained from a screening survey and a study questionnaire. Exposed participants had been in contact with someone with a PCR-confirmed or clinician-diagnosed COVID-19 case within 2 weeks of study entry. In the prospective study, mobile phlebotomists collected whole blood, serum and a nasopharyngeal or oropharyngeal swab from each participant. Participants in the prospective study had the option to provide additional blood draws and questionnaires over an approximately 2-month period. Before DNA extraction, blood samples from the prospective study were shipped at room temperature or frozen.

In regard to this clone: Its binding antigen is unknown. No much larger clone is present one base from it, and per-base qualities are unavailable.

The chain employs TRBV9 and TRBJ2-2; 7 bases in between match TRBD2. The origin of this receptor is a man aged 35 to 55 who had been exposed to COVID-19. Source material: PBMCs or T cells enriched from blood (not recorded which). The DNA is as follows: TGTGCCAGCAGCCCCCCCGCGCTAGCGGACCTAACGAACACCGGGGAGCTGTTTTTT. Translated, it gives CASSPPALADLTNTGELFF.